This T cell receptor beta chain was recorded in a study of identical twins. General observations from the study: Memory repertoires lacked the insertion deficit that abundant cord blood beta clonotypes showed. Twins shared out-of-frame alpha sequences with excess low generation probability.

TCRdb itself ran the 5' RACE reads through MiXCR, one entry per CDR3 protein. This table holds 1.5 million to 2 million distinct CDR3 sequences, 25% to 35% found once. The CDR3 has 19 amino acids. V shed 2 bases and J 7 bases; nucleotides not matched to a gene: 14. The germline gives CDR1 KGHDR, CDR2 SFDVKD. Points on this clonotype: Its target is not known.

The chain couples TRBV24-1 to TRBJ2-3; 13 nucleotides align to TRBD2. Material: cord blood. The source of this sequence is a newborn girl in good health. CDR3 in amino acids: CATSDSGLAGAGVANTQYF. For the CDR3, the DNA is TGTGCCACCAGTGATTCTGGACTAGCGGGAGCCGGTGTAGCGAATACGCAGTATTTT.